This T cell receptor (beta chain) was identified in a study of Tregs in tolerant kidney transplant recipients. Measured with immunoSEQ multiplex PCR; TCRdb has only the in-frame clones, and not every one. This sample contains roughly 25,000 clones. A remark on this clone: Its antigen is not known. The read ends 3 residues shy of where the CDR3 ends; the end is completed using the germline J gene.

Related graft donors supplied nonmyeloablative bone marrow transplants, and mixed chimerism was transient. Notes on the study in general: Biological reproducibility was not directly addressed, but technical replication error appeared minimal.

V was trimmed by 0 bases and J by 3 bases, leaving 12 bases between them. CDR1 SGHRS and CDR2 YFSETQ come from the germline V gene. CDR3 length: 15 amino acids. The gene calls are TRBV5-1 and TRBJ1-2, with a weak D call TRBD1 (6 bases). Sequenced here: CD4+ T cells from blood (PBMCs), sampled 6 months after the transplant. The clonotype was recovered from a human patient who received a combined kidney and bone marrow transplant. Part of the T cells may come from the graft donor. The CDR3 spells CASSLARGGHYGYTF. The CDR3 DNA, read in part, is TGCGCCAGCAGCTTGGCCAGGGGTGGACACTATGGC.